This T cell receptor beta chain was retrieved from a study of response to subunit inactivated influenza vaccine. Study-wide results and caveats: Few new T cells, the authors suggested, are recruited by each seasonal influenza vaccination.

This clonotype was counted only a few times. Antigen: not known. A single record per CDR3 protein comes from TCRdb applying MiXCR to the RT-PCR reads. The repertoire holds 710,000 or so distinct CDR3 sequences, with about a sixth as singletons. The V end was cut by 6 bases, the J end by 5 bases, with 8 bases between. The CDR3 length is 12 residues. Germline lookup yields CDR1 LGHDT and CDR2 YNNKEL (reference sequence). The chain links TRBV3-1 to TRBJ2-1; D gene ambiguous. The sequence came from a man aged 50 to 60 who received an inactivated influenza vaccine. Sequencing was performed on PBMCs from blood, taken approximately 12 days after vaccination. The CDR3 loop reads CASSYRDNEQFF. The CDR3 DNA sequence: TGTGCCAGCAGTTACAGAGACAATGAGCAGTTCTTC.